This entry concerns a single TCR beta chain. This clone's antigen is unknown. Per-base quality was not reported, and no clone a single base away is much larger than it. Library preparation used PCR. For sequencing, an Illumina HiSeq 2500 was employed. Unique molecular identifiers were incorporated into TCR beta cDNA libraries to reduce PCR and sequencing biases. Some 500,000 cDNA molecules were obtained for every 1 to 10 million input T cells, so each molecule roughly corresponded to one T cell. The same protocol used for the earlier healthy control dataset was applied to prepare and sequence the patient libraries. Samples belonging to the same batch were prepared together, multiplexed and sequenced on a shared HiSeq lane. For the original study's pipeline: MIGEC was used to process the raw barcoded reads, and molecular identifier groups with only a single read were discarded before consensus assembly and CDR3 extraction. Clonotype tables were post-analysed with VDJtools, and diversity was normalized by down-sampling all datasets to the smallest sample size. To correct batch-related cross-sample contamination, repertoire overlap clustering matched CDR3 amino acid sequences but not nucleotide sequences. The public reads were quality trimmed at Q25 with fastp and then assembled into clones with MiXCR by TCRdb, keeping productive beta chains. Entries are consolidated by CDR3 protein sequence, retaining the most common genes and DNA. The V and J calls were determined by TCRdb, not by the authors. This sample lists fewer than 600,000 distinct CDR3 sequences; approximately 46% were detected once. The top ten hold around an eighth of the sample.

Sequences SGDLS (CDR1) and YYNGEE (CDR2) are obtained from the germline V gene. Reading from cysteine to phenylalanine, the CDR3 counts 14 amino acids. The entry retains the CDR3 DNA only, 42 bases that are in frame from base 1. V loses 4 bases, J loses 4 bases, and the germline ends lie 12 bases apart. These data come from a study of post-analysis software for immune sequencing data (dated by TCRdb to the mid-2010s). Describing the broader study: Relapsing-remitting, secondary progressive and progressive-relapsing multiple sclerosis were recorded as disease courses, and subtype annotation was lacking for some patients. The patient repertoires were set against under 13 previously published healthy control repertoires from donors whose ages ranged from roughly 6 to 25 years. A subset of samples was prepared in parallel using single-end sample barcoding, then pooled and co-amplified after Illumina adapter ligation.

Beyond this particular receptor, the publication reports: The control group was slightly older than the multiple sclerosis patient group. Compared with controls, multiple sclerosis patients had significantly lower normalized Chao1 diversity, a finding suggesting substantial peripheral T-cell clonal expansion. Several TRBV segments, including TRBV5-6, TRBV5-1 and TRBV20-1, were significantly more frequent in patients than controls. Strong co-clustering of samples prepared in the same batch was shown by direct clustering with F measure, prompting a batch-effect correction.

To demonstrate the VDJtools post-analysis software, the study profiled TCR beta repertoires from the peripheral blood of around 13 young patients with multiple sclerosis. Multiple sclerosis patients were children and adolescents aged roughly 6 to 16 years. Sequencing was performed on blood. The clonotype originates from a girl aged 5-17 years with multiple sclerosis. This chain joins TRBV9 to TRBJ2-1; the best D guess is TRBD2, with 5 bases matching. Here is the DNA: TGTGCCAGCAGCCTGCTAGGCGGGTACAATGAGCAGTTCTTC. It specifies CASSLLGGYNEQFF.